The source of this TCR beta chain is a study of identical twins. Notes on the study in general: Out-of-frame beta sequences exhibited a weaker degree of excess twin sharing. Modelling underestimated the level of out-of-frame TCR alpha sharing observed in monozygotic twins. Abundant beta clonotypes from cord blood bore fewer insertions; memory repertoires lacked this pattern.

TCRdb redid the calling of the 5' RACE reads with MiXCR, one entry per CDR3 protein. The sample records around 280,000 distinct CDR3 sequences, under 9.5% being singletons. The germline CDR1 and CDR2 sequences are SQVTM and ANQGSEA. This CDR3 spans 14 amino acids. Trimming cost V 4 bases and J 1 base, with 10 bases left between them. This clonotype was seen ten or more times. Its antigen is unknown. This same sample was also part of a study on yellow fever vaccine responses in identical twins.

The sample consisted of memory (CD45RO+) T cells sorted from blood. V and J are TRBV29-1 and TRBJ2-2, with TRBD2 as a possible D gene (5 bases). This TCR derives from a woman aged 18-30 years in good health. CDR3 DNA sequence: TGCAGCGTTGGTCCGGCGGGGAACACCGGGGAGCTGTTTTTT. It encodes CSVGPAGNTGELFF.